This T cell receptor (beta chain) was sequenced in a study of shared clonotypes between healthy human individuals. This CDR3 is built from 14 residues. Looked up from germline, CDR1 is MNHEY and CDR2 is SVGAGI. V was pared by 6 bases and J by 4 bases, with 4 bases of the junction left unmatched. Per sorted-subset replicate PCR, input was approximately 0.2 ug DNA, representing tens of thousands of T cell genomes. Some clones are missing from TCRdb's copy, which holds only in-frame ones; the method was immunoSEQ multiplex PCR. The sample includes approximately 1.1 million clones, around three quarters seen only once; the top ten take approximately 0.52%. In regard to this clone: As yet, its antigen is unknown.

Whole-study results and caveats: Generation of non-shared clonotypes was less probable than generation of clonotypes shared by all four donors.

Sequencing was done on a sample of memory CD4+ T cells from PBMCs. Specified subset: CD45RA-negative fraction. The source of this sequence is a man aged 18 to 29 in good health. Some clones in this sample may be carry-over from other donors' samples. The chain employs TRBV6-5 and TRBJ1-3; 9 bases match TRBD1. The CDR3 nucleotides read TGTGCCAGCAGGGCAGGGACAGGGGGAAACACCATATATTTT. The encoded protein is CASRAGTGGNTIYF.